The 14 T cell receptor beta chains below come from one sample, sequenced in a study of radiotherapy plus CTLA-4 blockade in lung cancer. Data came from immunoSEQ multiplex PCR; TCRdb stores just in-frame clones and leaves some out. The sample carries 1,500 to 2,000 clones, more than 70% recorded once. Sequenced here: tumor tissue, sampled from a patient treated with radiotherapy plus ipilimumab. The receptors derive from a human donor with non-small cell lung cancer who had a complete response to radiotherapy plus ipilimumab.

V and J are TRBV6-5 and TRBJ1-4; D is possibly TRBD1 (5 bases). The CDR3 runs to 12 residues. Germline V gives CDR1 MNHEY, CDR2 SVGAGI. Trimming took 0 bases from V and 12 from J, leaving 8 bases between them. The CDR3 loop reads CASSYSGTELFF. The CDR3 nucleotides are TGTGCCAGCAGTTACTCAGGGACGGAACTGTTTTTT.

The chain recombines TRBV30 with TRBJ1-2, with D maybe TRBD1 (6 bases). The CDR3 is 11 amino acids. Trimming took 8 bases from V and 10 from J, leaving 17 bases between them. CDR1 GTSNPN and CDR2 SVGIG come from the germline V gene (reference sequence). The CDR3 protein is CAGTGTLSYTF. The CDR3 nucleotides are TGTGCCGGGACCGGGACACTATCCTACACCTTC. Full variable domain (missing parts from reference TRBV30 and TRBJ1-2): SQTIHQWPATLVQPVGSPLSLECTVEGTSNPNLYWYRQAAGRGLQLLFYSVGIGQISSEVPQNLSASRPQDRQFILSSKKLLLSDSGFYLCAGTGTLSYTFGSGTRLTVV.

The J gene is TRBJ2-3, the V gene TRBV5-6, with 9 bases matching TRBD2. Trimming took 2 bases from V and 0 from J; bases not matched to a gene: 4. CDR3 length: 16 amino acids. Germline-derived CDR1 and CDR2 are SGHDT and YYEEEE. DNA of the CDR3: TGTGCCAGCAGCTTTCTTAGCGGGAGTAGCACAGATACGCAGTATTTT. Protein product: CASSFLSGSSTDTQYF.

This chain joins TRBV7-2 and TRBJ2-2; a weak D match, TRBD2 (5 bases). The CDR3 extends over 14 amino acids. Per germline, CDR1 SGHTA and CDR2 FQGNSA. The ends were cut back, 5 bases at V and 5 bases at J, with 12 bases in the middle. The CDR3 coding sequence is TGTGCCAGCAGCCTAGAGCGGACTACCGGGGAGCTGTTTTTT. Protein: CASSLERTTGELFF.

The chain recombines TRBV4-3 with TRBJ1-4; D call uncertain. The germline CDR1 and CDR2 sequences are LGHNA and YSLEER. CDR3 length: 18 amino acids. V shed 8 bases and J shed 0 bases, with 22 bases lying between them. The CDR3 here is CASSRAGGKGTTNEKLFF. CDR3 nucleotides: TGCGCCAGCTCCCGGGCTGGCGGCAAGGGAACAACTAATGAAAAACTGTTTTTT.

This clone has only one observation. The rearrangement uses TRBV11-3 and TRBJ1-2, with 7 positions matching TRBD1. The CDR3 totals 14 residues. Unmatched junction bases numbered 0, after V lost 0 bases and J lost 2 bases. CDR1 is SGHNT and CDR2 is YENEEA in the germline V gene. DNA of the CDR3: TGTGCCAGCAGCTTAGAGACAGGGAACTATGGCTACACCTTC. It is translated as CASSLETGNYGYTF.

J is TRBJ2-7 and V is TRBV28, with D unresolved. Trimming stripped 4 bases from V and 7 bases from J, with 8 bases between. This CDR3 region has 11 residues. Looked up from germline, CDR1 is MDHEN and CDR2 is SYDVKM. DNA of the CDR3: TGTGCCAGCAGTTCCCCATTGGAGCAGTACGTC. Protein product: CASSSPLEQYV.

This clone has just a few counts. The rearrangement joins TRBV15 to TRBJ1-1; the D gene is possibly TRBD1 (5 bases). V was clipped by 3 bases and J by 8 bases, with 16 bases between them. CDR1 LNHNV and CDR2 YYDKDF come from the germline V gene (reference sequence). CDR3 length: 14 amino acids. The CDR3 sequence: CATSRGLLQPEAFF. The CDR3 DNA follows: TGTGCCACCAGCAGGGGACTCCTACAACCCGAAGCTTTCTTT.

This clone was counted only a few times. V and J are TRBV10-3 and TRBJ1-2; TRBD1 is a possible D gene (5 bases). The germline gives CDR1 ENHRY, CDR2 SYGVKD. The ends were cut back, 1 base at V and 2 bases at J, with 11 bases in the middle. The CDR3 sequence is 15 residues long. The CDR3 protein is CAISELGELNYGYTF. For the CDR3, the DNA is TGTGCCATCAGTGAGTTGGGGGAGCTGAACTATGGCTACACCTTC.

The CDR3 protein is CASSLVAGRDEKLFF. The CDR3, as DNA: TGTGCCAGCAGCTTAGTGGCGGGACGGGATGAAAAACTGTTTTTT. The rearrangement links TRBV7-2 to TRBJ1-4; D perhaps matches TRBD1 (5 bases). With 1 base removed from V and 6 bases from J, the gap between germline ends came to 12 bases. Looked up from germline, CDR1 is SGHTA and CDR2 is FQGNSA. The CDR3 loop spans 15 amino acids. Together with reference TRBV7-2 and TRBJ1-4, the CDR3 gives the full variable domain: GAGVSQSPSNKVTEKGKDVELRCDPISGHTALYWYRQSLGQGLEFLIYFQGNSAPDKSGLPSDRFSAERTGGSVSTLTIQRTQQEDSAVYLCASSLVAGRDEKLFFGSGTQLSVL.

The chain recombines TRBV5-8 with TRBJ2-5; TRBD1 matches 10 bases. The V gene end was trimmed by 4 bases and the J gene end by 5 bases; junction bases not matched to a gene: 14. This CDR3 comprises 17 residues. CDR1 and CDR2 (germline): SGHTS, YDEGEE. CDR3 nucleotides: TGTGCCAGCAGCCAGGGCCGGGACAGGGGAGTGAGGGAGACCCAGTACTTC. As protein: CASSQGRDRGVRETQYF.

The chain recombines TRBV19 with TRBJ1-5; TRBD1 aligns across 8 bases. This CDR3 comprises 16 residues. Germline V gene lookup returns CDR1 LNHDA and CDR2 SQIVND (reference sequence). Trimming at V came to 1 base and at J to 5 bases, leaving 7 bases not matched to a gene. The CDR3 loop is CASSIGKTGGYQPQHF. The CDR3 DNA sequence: TGTGCCAGTAGTATAGGGAAAACAGGGGGGTATCAGCCCCAGCATTTT. The full variable domain, its missing parts supplied by reference TRBV19 and TRBJ1-5, is DGGITQSPKYLFRKEGQNVTLSCEQNLNHDAMYWYRQDPGQGLRLIYYSQIVNDFQKGDIAEGYSVSREKKESFPLTVTSAQKNPTAFYLCASSIGKTGGYQPQHFGDGTRLSIL.

J is TRBJ1-1 and V is TRBV30; no reliable D call. The CDR3 loop spans 14 amino acids. Germline-derived CDR1 and CDR2 are GTSNPN and SVGIG (reference sequence). V was trimmed by 0 bases and J by 0 bases, leaving 8 bases between them. The CDR3 nucleotides are TGTGCCTGGAGTGTACGGCAGATGAACACTGAAGCTTTCTTT. It encodes CAWSVRQMNTEAFF.

The chain joins TRBV5-4 to TRBJ1-3; TRBD1 matches at 8 bases. Germline V gene data show CDR1 as SGHNT and CDR2 as YYREEE (reference sequence). After removal of 3 bases from V and 0 bases from J, the junction contained 5 bases not matched to a gene. This CDR3 spans 16 amino acids. The CDR3 DNA reads as TGTGCCAGCAGCTATGACAGGGGCCGCTCTGGAAACACCATATATTTT. This gives the protein CASSYDRGRSGNTIYF.